Each of the 13 T cell receptor beta chains below was sequenced from the same sample in a study of T cells in Graves' hyperthyroidism and ophthalmopathy. The TCR beta CDR3 regions underwent amplification using RNA transcripts as the source. Carried out on the TCR CDR3, a first-round RT-PCR used the HTBI primer set. A single record per CDR3 protein comes from TCRdb applying MiXCR to the multiplex PCR reads. The data show a few hundred thousand distinct CDR3 sequences, approximately 17% seen once. Sequencing used blood. Source of these receptors: a man between 18 and 35 years old with Graves' ophthalmopathy.

There are a few counts of this clonotype. The chain combines TRBV7-9 with TRBJ2-3, with TRBD2 matching over 10 bases. This CDR3 has 15 residues. The germline V gene has CDR1 SEHNR and CDR2 FQNEAQ (reference sequence). Trimming removed 2 bases from V and 6 bases from J; junction bases left unmatched: 5. CDR3 in DNA: TGTGCCAGCAGCTTAAAGCGGGGGGGGGGGGATACGCAGTATTTT. This sequence encodes CASSLKRGGGDTQYF.

This clonotype came up many times. The chain links TRBV5-1 to TRBJ1-4; D unclear. V gave up 5 bases and J gave up 0 bases, with 8 bases separating them. The CDR3 spans 14 residues. CDR1 and CDR2 (germline): SGHRS, YFSETQ. This chain's CDR3 is CASRNGATNEKLFF. The CDR3 DNA follows: TGCGCCAGCAGGAACGGGGCAACTAATGAAAAACTGTTTTTT. Based on the CDR3 plus reference TRBV5-1 and TRBJ1-4, the full variable domain is KAGVTQTPRYLIKTRGQQVTLSCSPISGHRSVSWYQQTPGQGLQFLFEYFSETQRNKGNFPGRFSGRQFSNSRSEMNVSTLELGDSALYLCASRNGATNEKLFFGSGTQLSVL.

To note about this clonotype: A much larger clone differs from this one at a single base, so this may be a read error. The CDR3 sequence is CASSLADSNYGYTF. Here the CDR3 DNA reads TGTGCCAGCAGCTTAGCGGACAGCAACTATGGCTACACCTTC. The chain is built from TRBV5-1 and TRBJ1-2; a weak D match, TRBD1 (6 bases). Germline V gene sequence: CDR1 SGHRS, CDR2 YFSETQ. This CDR3 has 14 amino acids.

This clonotype has a count of ten or more. The genes are TRBV3-1 and TRBJ1-4; 10 positions agree with TRBD1. The junction had 4 bases not matched to a gene; V was cut back by 4 bases and J by 2 bases. This CDR3 is built from 16 residues. The V gene's germline CDR1 is LGHDT and CDR2 YNNKEL (reference sequence). The CDR3 nucleotides read TGTGCCAGCAGCCTTAGGACAGGGGGTACTAATGAAAAACTGTTTTTT. Protein: CASSLRTGGTNEKLFF.

The rearrangement uses TRBV6-1 and TRBJ2-7; D may be TRBD1 (6 bases). Germline-derived CDR1 and CDR2 are MNHNS and SASEGT. The V end was cut by 4 bases, the J end by 9 bases, with 13 bases between. CDR3 length equals 12 residues. The CDR3 coding sequence is TGTGCCAGCAGTGGGTCAGGGGAATGGCAGTACTTC. It yields the protein CASSGSGEWQYF.

The chain links TRBV19 to TRBJ1-2; 8 bases map to TRBD1. V shed 5 bases, J shed 5 bases, and the junction held 7 bases outside the gene matches. This CDR3 is 14 amino acids long. CDR1 is LNHDA and CDR2 is SQIVND in the germline V gene (reference sequence). CDR3 sequence (DNA): TGTGCCAGTAGTCCTGACAGGGGAGTATATGGCTACACCTTC. Amino acid sequence: CASSPDRGVYGYTF.

This clonotype appeared many times. The genes are TRBV12-3 or TRBV12-4 and TRBJ1-3; 9 nucleotides align to TRBD1. V dropped 5 bases and J dropped 0; count of bases not matched to a gene: 17. The CDR3 length is 20 residues. CDR3 nucleotides: TGTGCCAGCAGTCCACTCGTTTGGGGACAGGGATGGGGCTCTGGAAACACCATATATTTT. Amino acids: CASSPLVWGQGWGSGNTIYF.

This chain links TRBV18 with TRBJ2-7, with TRBD2 matching over 10 bases. This CDR3 is 16 amino acids long. Germline assignment: CDR1 KGHSH and CDR2 LQKENI. After removal of 2 bases from V and 7 bases from J, the junction contained 11 bases not matched to a gene. The CDR3 region has the DNA TGTGCCAGCTCACCAGGTGGTAGCGGGGGGCTGAGGGAGCAGTACTTC. Protein product: CASSPGGSGGLREQYF.

The chain is built from TRBV4-1 and TRBJ1-1; D unresolved. CDR3 length: 15 residues. Looked up from germline, CDR1 is MGHRA and CDR2 is YSYEKL. Trimming took 1 base from V and 4 from J, leaving 13 bases between them. CDR3 in amino acids: CASSQGRMSGTEAFF. The CDR3 coding sequence is TGCGCCAGCAGCCAAGGCCGTATGAGTGGCACTGAAGCTTTCTTT.

This clonotype was found a few times. The chain couples TRBV29-1 to TRBJ2-3; D unclear. The germline V gene has CDR1 SQVTM and CDR2 ANQGSEA. V lost 4 bases and J 6 bases, leaving 11 bases between the germline ends. The length of the CDR3 is 12 residues. CDR3 nucleotides: TGCAGCGTTGGCCTGCTAGGGGATACGCAGTATTTT. Amino acid sequence: CSVGLLGDTQYF.

This clonotype was recorded at least ten times. The chain has TRBV10-2 and TRBJ1-2; D uncertain. Trimming cost V 8 bases and J 2 bases, with 12 bases left between them. This CDR3 region has 13 residues. Germline assignment: CDR1 WSHSY and CDR2 SAAADI. The CDR3 loop reads CASAETVNYGYTF. CDR3 bases: TGCGCCAGCGCTGAGACGGTAAACTATGGCTACACCTTC.

This rearrangement joins TRBV29-1 to TRBJ1-1; D may be TRBD1 (6 bases). Germline V lookup: CDR1 SQVTM, CDR2 ANQGSEA. Trimming pared 7 bases from V and 1 base from J, leaving 10 bases between. The CDR3 loop spans 12 amino acids. CDR3 amino acids: CSATQGNTEAFF. DNA of the CDR3: TGCAGCGCAACACAGGGGAACACTGAAGCTTTCTTT. Full variable domain (remainder filled in from reference TRBV29-1 and TRBJ1-1): SAVISQKPSRDICQRGTSLTIQCQVDSQVTMMFWYRQQPGQSLTLIATANQGSEATYESGFVIDKFPISRPNLTFSTLTVSNMSPEDSSIYLCSATQGNTEAFFGQGTRLTVV.

This clonotype was seen many times. The rearrangement uses TRBV2 and TRBJ1-3, with 10 bases lining up with TRBD1. The CDR3 has 15 residues. After removal of 6 bases from V and 3 bases from J, the junction contained 5 bases not matched to a gene. Germline V lookup: CDR1 SNHLY, CDR2 FYNNEI. The CDR3 DNA reads TGTGCCAGCAGACCGGACAGGGGGGATGGAAACACCATATATTTT. It yields the protein CASRPDRGDGNTIYF.